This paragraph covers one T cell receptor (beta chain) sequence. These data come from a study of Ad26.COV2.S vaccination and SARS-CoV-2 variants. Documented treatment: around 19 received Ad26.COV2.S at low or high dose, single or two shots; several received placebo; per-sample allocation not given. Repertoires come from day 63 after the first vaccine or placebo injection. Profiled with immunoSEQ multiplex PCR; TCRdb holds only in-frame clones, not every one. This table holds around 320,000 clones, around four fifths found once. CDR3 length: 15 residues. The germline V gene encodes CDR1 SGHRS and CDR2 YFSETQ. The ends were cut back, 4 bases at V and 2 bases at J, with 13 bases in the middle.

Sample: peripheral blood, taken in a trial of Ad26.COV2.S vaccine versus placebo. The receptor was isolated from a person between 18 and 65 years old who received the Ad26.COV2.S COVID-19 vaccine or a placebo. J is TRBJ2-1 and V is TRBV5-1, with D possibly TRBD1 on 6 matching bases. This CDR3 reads CASSLIEGAYNEQFF. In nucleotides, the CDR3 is TGCGCCAGCAGCCTGATTGAGGGGGCCTACAATGAGCAGTTCTTC.